These T cell receptor beta chains were read from a single sample in a study of T cell repertoires in cytomegalovirus infection. Each CDR3 protein gets one entry after TCRdb re-called the reads with MiXCR. The sample lists 600,000 to 800,000 distinct CDR3 sequences, approximately 24% occurring once. The sample comprised CD8+ T cells from PBMCs. The receptors come from a human donor in good health (CMV status not recorded). Some clones in this sample may be carry-over from other donors' samples. CDR3s include the opening cysteine and the closing phenylalanine or tryptophan. The D gene is left open where the match is weak. Size is stated for part of the rows, as once, few or many counts, or as a class when the clone is expanded.

J,V,size,D,DNA,CDR3
TRBJ2-5,TRBV6-1,.,.,TGTGCCAGCAGCCCGATAAACCGGGCCCAAGAGACCCAGTACTTC,CASSPINRAQETQYF
TRBJ1-5,TRBV6-2/TRBV6-3,.,.,TGTGCCAGCAGTTACTCGTCTGGTGGGGGATGGGACAATCAGCCCCAGCATTTT,CASSYSSGGGWDNQPQHF
TRBJ2-3,TRBV6-5,.,TRBD2,TGTGCCACCAGTTACCCCGGACTAGACAATACGCAGTATTTT,CATSYPGLDNTQYF
TRBJ1-6,TRBV7-6,many,.,TGTGCCAGCAGCTTACGGCCATATATGGGGGATAATTCACCCCTCCACTTT,CASSLRPYMGDNSPLHF
TRBJ1-1,TRBV6-2/TRBV6-3,.,.,TGTGCCAGCAGTTATGGTGTGTTCGAGAACACTGAAGCTTTCTTT,CASSYGVFENTEAFF
TRBJ2-1,TRBV7-6,many,TRBD2,TGTGCCAGCAGCTACCTAGCGGCCGGAAATGAGCAGTTCTTC,CASSYLAAGNEQFF
TRBJ2-2,TRBV6-2/TRBV6-3,.,.,TGTGCCAGCAGTCCAGACAGGAACGAGCTGTTTTTT,CASSPDRNELFF
TRBJ1-1,TRBV6-2/TRBV6-3,few,.,TGTGCCAGCGGTGCGGGGTCCATGAACACTGAAGCTTTCTTT,CASGAGSMNTEAFF
TRBJ2-1,TRBV5-8,.,TRBD1,TGTGCCAGCAGCTTGACAGGGGTCTCCTACAATGAGCAGTTCTTC,CASSLTGVSYNEQFF
TRBJ1-5,TRBV6-6,few,TRBD1,TGTGCCAGCAGTCCGCGGGACAGGGGGCTGTATAGCAATCAGCCCCAGCATTTT,CASSPRDRGLYSNQPQHF
TRBJ2-1,TRBV20-1,.,TRBD1,TGCAGTGCTAGCAGCCGGGACAGGGGGCGCACCTACAATGAGCAGTTCTTC,CSASSRDRGRTYNEQFF
TRBJ2-5,TRBV5-6,few,.,TGTGCCAGCAGCTTGGTGGGGCTAGATCAGGAGACCCAGTACTTC,CASSLVGLDQETQYF
TRBJ1-1,TRBV6-2/TRBV6-3,.,.,TGTGCCAGCAGTTCAGTAGATATGAACACTGAAGCTTTCTTT,CASSSVDMNTEAFF
TRBJ2-1,TRBV7-8,many,.,TGTGCCAGCAGCTCCGGGGGCACCAACAATGAGCAGTTCTTC,CASSSGGTNNEQFF
TRBJ1-6,TRBV14,.,.,TGTGCCAGCAGCCAAGCAGGGGACCCCTCACCCCTCCACTTT,CASSQAGDPSPLHF
TRBJ1-5,TRBV6-5,.,.,TGTGCCAGCAGTTACACCCCCCCCCGGGAAGGGAATCAGCCCCAGCATTTT,CASSYTPPREGNQPQHF
TRBJ1-1,TRBV29-1,few,.,TGCAGCGCCCCAGAGGAGGGCACTGAAGCTTTCTTT,CSAPEEGTEAFF
TRBJ2-3,TRBV5-4,few,TRBD2,TGTGCCAGCAGCGCAGGGACTATCAGCACAGATACGCAGTATTTT,CASSAGTISTDTQYF
TRBJ2-7,TRBV7-9,.,.,TGTGCCAGCAGTTTAAGGAGGGGGCTATACGAGCAGTACTTC,CASSLRRGLYEQYF
TRBJ2-1,TRBV7-9,.,TRBD2,TGTGCCAGCAGCTTGGGGACTAGCGGGGAGTATGAGCAGTTCTTC,CASSLGTSGEYEQFF
TRBJ2-5,TRBV7-6,few,TRBD1,TGTGCCAGCAACGACAGGGAAGAGACCCAGTACTTC,CASNDREETQYF
TRBJ2-1,TRBV12-3/TRBV12-4,many,.,TGTGCCAGCAGTTCAACAGTTTCCTACAATGAGCAGTTCTTC,CASSSTVSYNEQFF
TRBJ2-1,TRBV2,.,TRBD1,TGTGCCAGCAGTGGGGGACAGGGCCTGAGCTCCTACAATGAGCAGTTCTTC,CASSGGQGLSSYNEQFF
TRBJ2-1,TRBV29-1,.,TRBD1,TGCAGCGTTGTGTGGACAGGGGGGTGGGGTGAGCAGTTCTTC,CSVVWTGGWGEQFF
TRBJ1-2,TRBV12-3/TRBV12-4,few,.,TGTGCCAGCAGTTTAATGGGGAGCGGCTACACCTTC,CASSLMGSGYTF
TRBJ1-2,TRBV28,.,TRBD1,TGTGCCAGCAGTCCTGTCCGGGACAGCCTTGACTATGGCTACACCTTC,CASSPVRDSLDYGYTF
TRBJ2-1,TRBV7-2,many,TRBD1,TGTGCCAGCAGCTTAGGGACAGGGTCTAACAATGAGCAGTTCTTC,CASSLGTGSNNEQFF
TRBJ2-1,TRBV7-9,many,TRBD2,TGTGCCAGCAGCTCTCCGGGACTAAGCGATGAGCAGTTCTTC,CASSSPGLSDEQFF
TRBJ2-1,TRBV2,.,.,TGTGCCAGCAAACTCCCCGGGACCAGCTCCTACAATGAGCAGTTCTTC,CASKLPGTSSYNEQFF
TRBJ2-1,TRBV24-1,few,.,TGTGCCACCAGTGATCATGGTGGATTAGATGAGCAGTTCTTC,CATSDHGGLDEQFF
TRBJ2-2,TRBV12-3/TRBV12-4,.,TRBD2,TGTGCCAGCAGTTTAAACCCGCTAGCGGGCGTGGCCGGGGAGCTGTTTTTT,CASSLNPLAGVAGELFF
TRBJ2-2,TRBV10-3,.,TRBD2,TGTGCCATCAAGACTAGCGGGGGATCCGCGAACACCGGGGAGCTGTTTTTT,CAIKTSGGSANTGELFF
TRBJ1-6,TRBV12-3/TRBV12-4,many,.,TGTGCCAGCAGTTTCCCCCACCTGGGGGGAACAGGAGTCCACTTT,CASSFPHLGGTGVHF
TRBJ1-1,TRBV2,.,TRBD1,TGTGCCAGCAGTGACCCTTTAACAGGGGCCGGGGTCGGAAACACTGAAGCTTTCTTT,CASSDPLTGAGVGNTEAFF
TRBJ2-5,TRBV20-1,.,TRBD1,TGCAGTGCTAGAGAGTATGATGGGGGGACAGGAGAGACCCAGTACTTC,CSAREYDGGTGETQYF
TRBJ2-1,TRBV10-2,.,.,TGCGCCAGCTCTCGGGGGAACCCCTTATCAAATGAGCAGTTCTTC,CASSRGNPLSNEQFF
TRBJ2-7,TRBV7-2,many,TRBD2,TGTGCCAGCAGCCCGCAGCGGGGGGGGTCCTACGAGCAGTACTTC,CASSPQRGGSYEQYF
TRBJ2-1,TRBV6-5,.,.,TGTGCCAACAGCTCCGGGACCCGAGGGTACGATGAGCAGTTCTTC,CANSSGTRGYDEQFF